These 2 T cell receptor beta chains originate from one sample sequenced in a study of T cells in Graves' hyperthyroidism and ophthalmopathy (dated by TCRdb to between 2018 and 2020). The library was generated by multiplex PCR. The run used an Illumina HiSeq 2000. The TCR beta CDR3 regions were amplified from RNA transcripts. A first-round RT-PCR of the TCR CDR3 used the HTBI primer set with the Qiagen OneStep RT-PCR kit. The public reads were reanalyzed by TCRdb: fastp trimming at Q25, MiXCR alignment, in-frame beta chains only. One record per CDR3 amino acid sequence lists the most common genes and DNA. This sample is represented by 200,000 to 300,000 distinct CDR3 sequences; approximately 23% of them were singletons. Roughly 32% of the sample is held by the ten biggest clonotypes. Material: blood. These receptors were taken from a woman in her 40s with Graves' ophthalmopathy.

This clonotype has ten or more counts. The rearrangement joins TRBV20-1 to TRBJ2-7; no reliable D call. Trimming cost V 0 bases and J 3 bases, with 12 bases left between them. Germline loops: CDR1 DFQATT, CDR2 SNEGSKA (reference sequence). The CDR3 totals 14 residues. The CDR3 DNA reads as TGCAGTGCTAGAGATAGGCGCGACCTCTACGAGCAGTACTTC. This gives the protein CSARDRRDLYEQYF.

This chain uses TRBV20-1 with TRBJ1-5; D unresolved. The V end was cut by 5 bases, the J end by 7 bases, with 15 bases between. CDR3 length: 13 residues. Germline loops: CDR1 DFQATT, CDR2 SNEGSKA (reference sequence). CDR3 residues: CSAEHSVGQPQHF. CDR3 sequence (DNA): TGCAGTGCTGAGCACAGTGTCGGGCAGCCCCAGCATTTT.